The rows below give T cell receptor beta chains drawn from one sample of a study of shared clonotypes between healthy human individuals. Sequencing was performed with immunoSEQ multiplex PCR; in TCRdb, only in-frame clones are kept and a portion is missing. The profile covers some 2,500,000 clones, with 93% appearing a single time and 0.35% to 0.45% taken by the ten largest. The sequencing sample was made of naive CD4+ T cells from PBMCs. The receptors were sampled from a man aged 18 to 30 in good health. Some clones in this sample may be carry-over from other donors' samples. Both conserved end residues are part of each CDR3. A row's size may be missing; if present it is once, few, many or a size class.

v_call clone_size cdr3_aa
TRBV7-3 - CASSWGLSGANVLTF
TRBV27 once CASSLEGSITEAFF
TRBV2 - CASSPRTSGTDTQYF
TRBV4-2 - CASSQGSSRGMRPYNSPLHF
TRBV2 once CASSETVVAKNIQYF
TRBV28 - CASSLLGGEYEQYF
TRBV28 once CASRPNTGELFF
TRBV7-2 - CAITEGPQETQYF
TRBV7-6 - CASSLAGANEKLFF
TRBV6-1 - CATYRGQGSYNEQFF
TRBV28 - CASSLWPYNEQFF